These T cell receptor beta chains were read from a single sample in a study of T-cell reconstitution after alpha-beta-depleted transplantation in children. Each CDR3 protein gets one entry after TCRdb re-called the PCR reads with MiXCR. Of roughly 220,000 distinct CDR3 sequences in the sample, more than 10% were seen once. The sample was PBMCs from the stem cell graft donor, taken from the stem cell graft. The receptors shown here come from a human donor who donated a stem cell graft to a child with acute lymphoblastic leukemia. The conserved cysteine and the conserved F or W are not part of the CDR3 here. Each record gives: V gene, clone size, J gene, CDR3 protein. Expanded clones are given a class, and other clones once, few, many or no size at all.

v_gene: TRBV6-6; abundance: many; j_gene: TRBJ2-1; CDR3aa: ASSPRQGREQF
v_gene: TRBV27; abundance: many; j_gene: TRBJ2-5; CDR3aa: ASSFPGEQETQY
v_gene: TRBV12-3/TRBV12-4; abundance: .; j_gene: TRBJ1-1; CDR3aa: ASAGTFNMNTEAF
v_gene: TRBV12-3/TRBV12-4; abundance: many; j_gene: TRBJ1-6; CDR3aa: ASSLGQTFGSPLH
v_gene: TRBV6-2/TRBV6-3; abundance: many; j_gene: TRBJ1-5; CDR3aa: ASSLQGFNQPQH
v_gene: TRBV21-1; abundance: many; j_gene: TRBJ2-2; CDR3aa: ASSHRGSSGELF
v_gene: TRBV20-1; abundance: few; j_gene: TRBJ1-5; CDR3aa: SATVGGGGDQPQH
v_gene: TRBV5-1; abundance: many; j_gene: TRBJ2-7; CDR3aa: ASSLPGGGGSYEQY
v_gene: TRBV9; abundance: many; j_gene: TRBJ1-2; CDR3aa: ASSADSEYKHGYT
v_gene: TRBV5-1; abundance: many; j_gene: TRBJ2-7; CDR3aa: ASSLGLPYEQY
v_gene: TRBV29-1; abundance: .; j_gene: TRBJ2-2; CDR3aa: SGGGQGTGELF
v_gene: TRBV20-1; abundance: many; j_gene: TRBJ2-1; CDR3aa: SARGGLAAYNEQF
v_gene: TRBV6-5; abundance: many; j_gene: TRBJ2-2; CDR3aa: ASSYGTPGELF
v_gene: TRBV4-3; abundance: .; j_gene: TRBJ2-5; CDR3aa: ASSLASGQRETQY
v_gene: TRBV27; abundance: many; j_gene: TRBJ2-7; CDR3aa: ASSSGTILYEQY
v_gene: TRBV15; abundance: .; j_gene: TRBJ2-2; CDR3aa: ATSDIVRGTNTGELF
v_gene: TRBV4-3; abundance: many; j_gene: TRBJ2-3; CDR3aa: ASSQDWPGVGTDTQY
v_gene: TRBV18; abundance: many; j_gene: TRBJ2-1; CDR3aa: ASSPPDLSSYNEQF
v_gene: TRBV7-9; abundance: many; j_gene: TRBJ2-7; CDR3aa: ASSLEGRESVQQY
v_gene: TRBV20-1; abundance: many; j_gene: TRBJ2-5; CDR3aa: SARQQRQYQETQY
v_gene: TRBV4-1; abundance: many; j_gene: TRBJ2-5; CDR3aa: ASSLDGLYQETQY
v_gene: TRBV12-3/TRBV12-4; abundance: few; j_gene: TRBJ2-2; CDR3aa: ASTLGQVGTGELF
v_gene: TRBV4-3; abundance: many; j_gene: TRBJ2-1; CDR3aa: ASSQDGASGNEQF